This T cell receptor (beta chain) came from a study of response to subunit inactivated influenza vaccine. Germline V lookup: CDR1 SGHRS, CDR2 YFSETQ. This CDR3 spans 15 amino acids. V lost 4 bases and J lost 2; bases outside the gene matches: 5. Study outcomes and limitations: That few new T cells are recruited by each seasonal influenza vaccination was the authors' suggestion.

A word on this clonotype: The antigen is undetermined.

MiXCR, applied by TCRdb to the RT-PCR reads, yields one record per CDR3 protein. The sample includes 500,000 to 600,000 distinct CDR3 sequences, more than 15% of them seen just once. The rearrangement links TRBV5-1 to TRBJ2-2, with 7 bases matching TRBD1. This receptor was taken from a man between 50 and 70 years old who received an inactivated influenza vaccine. The specimen was CD4+ T cells sorted from PBMCs, collected roughly 24 months after vaccination. CDR3 loop: CASSRGQVNTGELFF. Written as DNA, the CDR3 is TGCGCCAGCAGCCGCGGACAGGTTAACACCGGGGAGCTGTTTTTT.